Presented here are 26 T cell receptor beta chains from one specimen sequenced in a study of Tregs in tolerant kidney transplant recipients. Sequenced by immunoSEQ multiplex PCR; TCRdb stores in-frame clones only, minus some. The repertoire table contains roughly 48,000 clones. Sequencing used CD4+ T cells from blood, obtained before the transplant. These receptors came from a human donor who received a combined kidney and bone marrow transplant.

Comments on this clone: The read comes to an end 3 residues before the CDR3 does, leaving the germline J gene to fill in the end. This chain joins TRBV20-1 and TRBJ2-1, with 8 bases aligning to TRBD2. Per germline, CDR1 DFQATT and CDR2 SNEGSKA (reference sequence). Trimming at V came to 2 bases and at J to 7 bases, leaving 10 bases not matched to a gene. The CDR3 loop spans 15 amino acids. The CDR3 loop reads CSARLTSGPQNEQFF. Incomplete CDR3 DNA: TGCAGTGCTAGACTTACTAGCGGACCTCAGAATGAG.

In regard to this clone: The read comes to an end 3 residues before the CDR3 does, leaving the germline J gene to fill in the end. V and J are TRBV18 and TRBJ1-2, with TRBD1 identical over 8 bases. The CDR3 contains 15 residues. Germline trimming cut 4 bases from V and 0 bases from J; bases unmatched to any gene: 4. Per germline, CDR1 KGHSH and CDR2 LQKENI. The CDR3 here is CASSQDREANYGYTF. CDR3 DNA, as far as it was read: TGTGCCAGCTCACAGGACAGGGAAGCTAACTATGGC.

The sequenced part of the CDR3 DNA is TGTGCCAGCTCACCGGGACTAGCGGGATTCAATGAG. Translated, it gives CASSPGLAGFNE. The whole CDR3 sequence reads CASSPGLAGFNEQFF. The V gene is TRBV18, the J gene TRBJ2-1; 13 bases match TRBD2. The read terminates 3 residues before the CDR3 end, so the remaining end is supplied by the germline J gene. The V segment lost 3 bases and the J segment 6 bases; nucleotides outside the gene matches: 2. The CDR3 is 15 residues long. Germline assignment: CDR1 KGHSH and CDR2 LQKENI. Combining the CDR3 with reference TRBV18 and TRBJ2-1 gives the whole variable domain NAGVMQNPRHLVRRRGQEARLRCSPMKGHSHVYWYRQLPEEGLKFMVYLQKENIIDESGMPKERFSAEFPKEGPSILRIQQVVRGDSAAYFCASSPGLAGFNEQFFGPGTRLTVL.

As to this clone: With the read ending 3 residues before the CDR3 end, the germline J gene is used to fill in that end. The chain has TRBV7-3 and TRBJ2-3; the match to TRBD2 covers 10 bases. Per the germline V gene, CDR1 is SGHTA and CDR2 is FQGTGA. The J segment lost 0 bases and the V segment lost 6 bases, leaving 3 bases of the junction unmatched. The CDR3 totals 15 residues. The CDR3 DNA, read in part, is TGTGCCAGCAGTGCTAGCGGGGGCAGCACAGATACG. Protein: CASSASGGSTDT. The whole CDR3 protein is CASSASGGSTDTQYF.

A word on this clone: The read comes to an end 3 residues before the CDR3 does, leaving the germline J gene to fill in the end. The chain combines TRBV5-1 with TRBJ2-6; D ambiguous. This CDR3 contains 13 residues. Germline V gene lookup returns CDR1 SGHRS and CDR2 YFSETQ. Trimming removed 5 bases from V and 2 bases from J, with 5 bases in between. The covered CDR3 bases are TGCGCCAGCAGTGGGCCTGGGGCCAACGTC. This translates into CASSGPGANV. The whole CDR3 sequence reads CASSGPGANVLTF.

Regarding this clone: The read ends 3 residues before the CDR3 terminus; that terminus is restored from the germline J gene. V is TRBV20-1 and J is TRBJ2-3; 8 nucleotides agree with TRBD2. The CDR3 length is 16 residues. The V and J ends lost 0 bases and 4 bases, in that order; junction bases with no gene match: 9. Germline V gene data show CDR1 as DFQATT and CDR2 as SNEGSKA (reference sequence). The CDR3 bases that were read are TGCAGTGCTAGAGATACGGGACTAGTCAAGTCAGATACG. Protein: CSARDTGLVKSDT. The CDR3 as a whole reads CSARDTGLVKSDTQYF.

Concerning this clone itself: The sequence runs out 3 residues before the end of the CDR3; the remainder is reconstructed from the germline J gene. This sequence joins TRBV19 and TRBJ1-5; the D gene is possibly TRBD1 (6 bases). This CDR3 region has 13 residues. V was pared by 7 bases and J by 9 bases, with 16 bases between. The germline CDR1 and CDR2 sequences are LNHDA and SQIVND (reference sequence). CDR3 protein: CASTAGAWVPQHF. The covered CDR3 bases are TGTGCCAGTACCGCGGGGGCTTGGGTGCCC. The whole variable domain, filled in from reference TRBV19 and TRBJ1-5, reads DGGITQSPKYLFRKEGQNVTLSCEQNLNHDAMYWYRQDPGQGLRLIYYSQIVNDFQKGDIAEGYSVSREKKESFPLTVTSAQKNPTAFYLCASTAGAWVPQHFGDGTRLSIL.

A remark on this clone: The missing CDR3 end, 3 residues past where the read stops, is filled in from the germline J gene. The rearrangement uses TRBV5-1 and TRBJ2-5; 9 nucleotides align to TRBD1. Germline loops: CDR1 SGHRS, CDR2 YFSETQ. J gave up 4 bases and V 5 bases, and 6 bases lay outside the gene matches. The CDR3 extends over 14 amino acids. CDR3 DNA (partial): TGCGCCAGCAGATTCGGACAGGGGTTAGAGACC. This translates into CASRFGQGLET. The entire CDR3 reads CASRFGQGLETQYF.

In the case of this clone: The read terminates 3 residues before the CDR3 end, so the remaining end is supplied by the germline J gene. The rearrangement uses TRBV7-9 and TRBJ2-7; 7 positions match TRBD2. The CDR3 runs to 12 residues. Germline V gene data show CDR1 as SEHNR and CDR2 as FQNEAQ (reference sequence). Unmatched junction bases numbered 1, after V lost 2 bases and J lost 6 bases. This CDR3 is CASSLSSGEQYF. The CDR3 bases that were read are TGTGCCAGCAGCTTATCTAGCGGCGAG.

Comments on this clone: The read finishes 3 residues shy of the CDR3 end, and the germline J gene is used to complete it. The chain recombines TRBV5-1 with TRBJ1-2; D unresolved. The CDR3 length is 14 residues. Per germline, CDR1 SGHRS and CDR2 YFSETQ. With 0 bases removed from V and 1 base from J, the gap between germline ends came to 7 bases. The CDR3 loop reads CASSLDHSNYGYTF. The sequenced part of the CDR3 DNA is TGCGCCAGCAGCTTGGACCACAGTAACTATGGC.

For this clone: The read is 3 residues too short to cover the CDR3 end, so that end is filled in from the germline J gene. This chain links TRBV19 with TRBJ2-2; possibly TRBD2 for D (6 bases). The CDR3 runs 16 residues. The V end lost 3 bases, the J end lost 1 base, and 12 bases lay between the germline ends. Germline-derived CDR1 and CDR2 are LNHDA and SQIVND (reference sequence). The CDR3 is CASSITRTMNTGELFF. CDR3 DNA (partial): TGTGCCAGTAGTATCACGAGGACTATGAACACCGGGGAG.

CDR3 protein: CASSTTSGRANEQFF. CDR3 DNA, as far as it was read: TGTGCCAGTAGTACGACTAGCGGGAGGGCGAATGAG. J is TRBJ2-1 and V is TRBV19; 14 bases line up with TRBD2. The read ends 3 residues before the CDR3 terminus; that terminus is restored from the germline J gene. The length of the CDR3 is 15 residues. V shed 4 bases and J 7 bases; nucleotides not matched to a gene: 3. Germline CDR1 reads LNHDA; CDR2 reads SQIVND (reference sequence).

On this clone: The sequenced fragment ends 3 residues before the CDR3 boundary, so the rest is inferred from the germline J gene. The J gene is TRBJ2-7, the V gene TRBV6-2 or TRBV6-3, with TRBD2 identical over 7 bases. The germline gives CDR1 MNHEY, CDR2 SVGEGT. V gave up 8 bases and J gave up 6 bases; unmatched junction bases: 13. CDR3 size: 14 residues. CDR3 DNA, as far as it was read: TGTGCCAGCGGGCGGGAGTTTCCCCCCAGCGAG. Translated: CASGREFPPSE. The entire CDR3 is CASGREFPPSEQYF.

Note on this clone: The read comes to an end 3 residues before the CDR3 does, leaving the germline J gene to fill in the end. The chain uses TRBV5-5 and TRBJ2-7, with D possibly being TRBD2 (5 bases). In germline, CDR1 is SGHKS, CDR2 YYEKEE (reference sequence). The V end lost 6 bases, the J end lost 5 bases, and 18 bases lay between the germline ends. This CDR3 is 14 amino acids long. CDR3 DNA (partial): TGTGCCAGCACCAGAACTAGTGGAAGGCACGAG. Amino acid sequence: CASTRTSGRHE. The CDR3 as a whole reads CASTRTSGRHEQYF.

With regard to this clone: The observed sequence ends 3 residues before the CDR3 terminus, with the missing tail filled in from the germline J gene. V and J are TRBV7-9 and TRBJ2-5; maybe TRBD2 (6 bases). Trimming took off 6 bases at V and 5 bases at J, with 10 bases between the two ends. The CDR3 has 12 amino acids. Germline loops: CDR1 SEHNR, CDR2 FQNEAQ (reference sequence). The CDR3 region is CASSSEGETQYF. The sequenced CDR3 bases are TGTGCCAGCAGTTCGGAGGGGGAGACC. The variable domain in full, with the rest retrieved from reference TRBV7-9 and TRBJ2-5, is DTGVSQNPRHKITKRGQNVTFRCDPISEHNRLYWYRQTLGQGPEFLTYFQNEAQLEKSRLLSDRFSAERPKGSFSTLEIQRTEQGDSAMYLCASSSEGETQYFGPGTRLLVL.

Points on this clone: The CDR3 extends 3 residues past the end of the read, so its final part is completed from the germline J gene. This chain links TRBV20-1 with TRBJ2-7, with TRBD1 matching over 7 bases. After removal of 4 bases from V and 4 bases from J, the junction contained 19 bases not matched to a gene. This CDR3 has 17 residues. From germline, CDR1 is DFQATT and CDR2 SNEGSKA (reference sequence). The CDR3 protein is CSAMSGQLTKTRYEQYF. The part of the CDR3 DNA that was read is TGCAGTGCTATGTCGGGACAGTTGACCAAGACACGGTACGAG.

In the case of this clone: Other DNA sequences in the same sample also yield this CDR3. CDR3 bases read: TGTGCCAGCAGCTTCGGACAGGGGAATGAAAAA. This translates into CASSFGQGNEK. In full, the CDR3 is CASSFGQGNEKLFF. The chain carries TRBV7-9 and TRBJ1-4; 9 nucleotides align to TRBD1. The sequenced fragment ends 3 residues before the CDR3 boundary, so the rest is inferred from the germline J gene. The CDR3 spans 14 residues. After removal of 3 bases from V and 5 bases from J, the junction contained 1 base not matched to a gene. The germline V gene encodes CDR1 SEHNR and CDR2 FQNEAQ (reference sequence).

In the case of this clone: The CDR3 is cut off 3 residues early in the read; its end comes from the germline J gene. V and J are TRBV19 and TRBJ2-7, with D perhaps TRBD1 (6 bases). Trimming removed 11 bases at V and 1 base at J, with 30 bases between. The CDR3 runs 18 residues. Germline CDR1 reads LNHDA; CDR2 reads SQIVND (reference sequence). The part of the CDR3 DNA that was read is TGTGCCGCAAGAGGAACGCCGACCACCGGGACAATTTCCTACGAG. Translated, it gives CAARGTPTTGTISYE. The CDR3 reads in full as CAARGTPTTGTISYEQYF.

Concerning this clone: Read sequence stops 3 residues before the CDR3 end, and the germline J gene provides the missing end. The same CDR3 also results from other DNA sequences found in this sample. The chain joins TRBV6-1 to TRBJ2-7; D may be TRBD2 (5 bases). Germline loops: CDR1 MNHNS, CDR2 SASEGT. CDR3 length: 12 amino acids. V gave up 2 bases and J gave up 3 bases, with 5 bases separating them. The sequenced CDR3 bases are TGTGCCAGCAGTGAAAGCGGCTACGAG. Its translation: CASSESGYE. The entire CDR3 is CASSESGYEQYF.

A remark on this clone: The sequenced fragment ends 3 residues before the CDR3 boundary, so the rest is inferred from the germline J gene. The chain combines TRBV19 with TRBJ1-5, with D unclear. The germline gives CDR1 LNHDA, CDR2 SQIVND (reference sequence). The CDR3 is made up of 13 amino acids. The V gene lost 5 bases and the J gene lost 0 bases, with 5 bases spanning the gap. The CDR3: CASSPFSNQPQHF. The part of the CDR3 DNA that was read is TGTGCCAGTAGTCCCTTTAGCAATCAGCCC.

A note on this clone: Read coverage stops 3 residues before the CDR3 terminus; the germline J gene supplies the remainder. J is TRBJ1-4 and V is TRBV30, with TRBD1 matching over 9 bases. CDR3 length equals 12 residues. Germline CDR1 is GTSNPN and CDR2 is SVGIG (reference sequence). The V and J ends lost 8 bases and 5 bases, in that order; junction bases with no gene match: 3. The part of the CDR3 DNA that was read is TGTGCCCGGGGACAGGGAAATGAAAAA. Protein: CARGQGNEK. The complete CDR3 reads CARGQGNEKLFF.

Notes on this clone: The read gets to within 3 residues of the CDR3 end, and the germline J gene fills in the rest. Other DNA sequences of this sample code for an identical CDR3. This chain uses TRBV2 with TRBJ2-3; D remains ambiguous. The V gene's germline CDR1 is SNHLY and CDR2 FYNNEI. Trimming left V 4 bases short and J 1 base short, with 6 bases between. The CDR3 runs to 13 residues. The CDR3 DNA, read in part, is TGTGCCAGCAGTGTGCAGGGCACAGATACG. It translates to CASSVQGTDT. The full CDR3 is CASSVQGTDTQYF.

Incomplete CDR3 DNA: TGTGCCAGTACAACTGAGGGTATAGGGGAAAAA. Protein: CASTTEGIGEK. The CDR3, in full, reads CASTTEGIGEKLFF. This chain connects TRBV2 to TRBJ1-4, with unresolved D. The CDR3 extends 3 residues past the end of the read, so its final part is completed from the germline J gene. This CDR3 has 14 residues. Germline CDR1 reads SNHLY; CDR2 reads FYNNEI. Trimming took 9 bases from V and 8 from J, leaving 19 bases between them.

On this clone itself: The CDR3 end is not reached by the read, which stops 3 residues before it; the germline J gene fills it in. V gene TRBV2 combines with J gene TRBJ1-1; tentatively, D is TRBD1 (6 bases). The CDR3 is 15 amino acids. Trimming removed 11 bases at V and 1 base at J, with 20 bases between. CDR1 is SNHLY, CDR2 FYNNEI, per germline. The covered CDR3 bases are TGTGCCCGCCAAGGGGGGGGATCCTCGAACACTGAA. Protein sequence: CARQGGGSSNTE. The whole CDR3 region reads CARQGGGSSNTEAFF. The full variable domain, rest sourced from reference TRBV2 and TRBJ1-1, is EPEVTQTPSHQVTQMGQEVILRCVPISNHLYFYWYRQILGQKVEFLVSFYNNEISEKSEIFDDQFSVERPDGSNFTLKIRSTKLEDSAMYFCARQGGGSSNTEAFFGQGTRLTVV.

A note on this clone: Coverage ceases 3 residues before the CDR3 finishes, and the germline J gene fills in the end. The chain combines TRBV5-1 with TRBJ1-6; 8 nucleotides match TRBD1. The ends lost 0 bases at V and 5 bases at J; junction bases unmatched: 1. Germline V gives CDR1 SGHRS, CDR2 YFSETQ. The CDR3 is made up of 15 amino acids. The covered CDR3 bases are TGCGCCAGCAGCTTGGACAGGGGGGATAATTCACCC. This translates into CASSLDRGDNSP. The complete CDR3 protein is CASSLDRGDNSPLHF.

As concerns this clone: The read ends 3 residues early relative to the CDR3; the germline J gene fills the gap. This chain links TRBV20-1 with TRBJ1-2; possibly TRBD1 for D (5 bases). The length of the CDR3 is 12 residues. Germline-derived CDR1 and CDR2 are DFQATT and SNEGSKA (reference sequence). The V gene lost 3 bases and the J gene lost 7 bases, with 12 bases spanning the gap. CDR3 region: CSARTEGLGYTF. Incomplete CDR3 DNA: TGCAGTGCTAGGACAGAGGGACTTGGC.